These T cell receptor beta chains were read from a single sample in a study of blood T cell repertoires in COVID-19. Some clones are missing from TCRdb's copy, which holds only in-frame ones; the method was immunoSEQ multiplex PCR. The sample holds about 140,000 clones, 90% seen once. Sequencing was performed on peripheral blood. The receptors were sampled from a woman older than 75 with acute or convalescent COVID-19. Both conserved end residues are part of each CDR3. The D gene is left open where the match is weak.

CDR3 | J | D | V | length
CASSFSLAGGRDTQYF | TRBJ2-3 | TRBD2 | TRBV4-3 | 16
CASSGVGTAKLSGANVLTF | TRBJ2-6 | NA | TRBV27 | 19
CASQAWTAYNQPQHF | TRBJ1-5 | NA | TRBV2 | 15
CASSYSGREIYGYTF | TRBJ1-2 | NA | TRBV6-2/TRBV6-3 | 15
CASSLIYGQGINQPQHF | TRBJ1-5 | TRBD1 | TRBV5-8 | 17
CASSLTRGSYEQYF | TRBJ2-7 | NA | TRBV3-1/TRBV3-2 | 14
CASSPGHLETQYF | TRBJ2-5 | NA | TRBV7-3 | 13
CASSGGQGNTEAFF | TRBJ1-1 | TRBD1 | TRBV2 | 14
CASSSVREGGEETQYF | TRBJ2-5 | NA | TRBV7-6 | 16
CASSDAGPNTEAFF | TRBJ1-1 | NA | TRBV6-1 | 14
CASSLLRGSYNEQFF | TRBJ2-1 | NA | TRBV7-6 | 15
CASRKGFKTYEQYF | TRBJ2-7 | NA | TRBV6-5 | 14
CASSLGGQSYGYTF | TRBJ1-2 | TRBD1 | TRBV28 | 14
CASSALGGETQYF | TRBJ2-5 | TRBD2 | TRBV18 | 13
CASSFTASYGYTF | TRBJ1-2 | NA | TRBV7-2 | 13
CASSKGRLRQWNQPQHF | TRBJ1-5 | NA | TRBV19 | 17
CASSPRTDMNTEAFF | TRBJ1-1 | NA | TRBV7-2 | 15
CASSNGQMNTEAFF | TRBJ1-1 | NA | TRBV7-3 | 14
CASSAGTATNEKLFF | TRBJ1-4 | TRBD1 | TRBV18 | 15
CASSSTGGASSQPQHF | TRBJ1-5 | TRBD1 | TRBV2 | 16
CASSQELLSGGGDTQYF | TRBJ2-3 | TRBD2 | TRBV4-2 | 17
CSASIPGRNTEAFF | TRBJ1-1 | NA | TRBV20-1 | 14
CASSIVEGETQYF | TRBJ2-5 | NA | TRBV19 | 13
CATSDPGQGDNEQFF | TRBJ2-1 | TRBD1 | TRBV24-1 | 15
CASSLTGRAGEKLFF | TRBJ1-4 | NA | TRBV7-3 | 15
CASSLPGQDTDTQYF | TRBJ2-3 | TRBD1 | TRBV5-1 | 15
CASSYSRGQPQHF | TRBJ1-5 | NA | TRBV6-5 | 13
CASSLQGEYNEQFF | TRBJ2-1 | TRBD1 | TRBV18 | 14
CASSLVGGPTDTQYF | TRBJ2-3 | NA | TRBV11-2 | 15
CASSYPGELFF | TRBJ2-2 | NA | TRBV5-1 | 11
CASSTGQGARISEAFF | TRBJ1-1 | TRBD1 | TRBV18 | 16
CASSLANRGFF | TRBJ2-1 | TRBD1 | TRBV7-2 | 11
CASSHGALVSYEQYF | TRBJ2-7 | NA | TRBV3-1/TRBV3-2 | 15
CASSLANGGDGYTF | TRBJ1-2 | NA | TRBV5-1 | 14
CASGPPAGGEKLFF | TRBJ1-4 | NA | TRBV12-5 | 14
CASSQSPGGTEAFF | TRBJ1-1 | NA | TRBV3-1/TRBV3-2 | 14
CASSQYDRGEETQYF | TRBJ2-5 | TRBD1 | TRBV4-1 | 15
CASSARQGYGYTF | TRBJ1-2 | TRBD1 | TRBV25-1 | 13
CASRVRTEDGYTF | TRBJ1-2 | NA | TRBV5-5 | 13
CATQRTVNEKLFF | TRBJ1-4 | NA | TRBV5-6 | 13
CASSLLGALNTGELFF | TRBJ2-2 | NA | TRBV5-4 | 16
CASSPQVSNQPQHF | TRBJ1-5 | NA | TRBV18 | 14
CASSQTTGQNGEKLFF | TRBJ1-4 | NA | TRBV18 | 16
CARSFDRGLNEQFF | TRBJ2-1 | TRBD1 | TRBV5-3 | 14
CASSLQTSSDTQYF | TRBJ2-3 | NA | TRBV5-6 | 14
CASSLAGTSGGPANTGELFF | TRBJ2-2 | TRBD2 | TRBV5-1 | 20
CASSLGTDRTEAFF | TRBJ1-1 | TRBD1 | TRBV3-1/TRBV3-2 | 14
CASSLGQVNEKLFF | TRBJ1-4 | TRBD1 | TRBV2 | 14
CASSQSPGYGEAFF | TRBJ1-1 | NA | TRBV3-1/TRBV3-2 | 14
CASSLEGGLPHNGYTF | TRBJ1-2 | NA | TRBV5-1 | 16
CASSLEGRVIPEAFF | TRBJ1-1 | NA | TRBV7-2 | 15
CASSAREVDGYTF | TRBJ1-2 | NA | TRBV2 | 13
CASSGLAGETQYF | TRBJ2-5 | TRBD2 | TRBV2 | 13